The present T cell receptor (beta chain) was sequenced within a study of blood T cells in healthy people across ages. Study-level points and caveats: No conclusive comparison of naive versus antigen-experienced cells was possible with unsorted PBMCs.

A sample-barcoded 5' primer and a J-beta primer mix were used in a second PCR of roughly 7 to 11 cycles. TCRdb redid the calling of the 5' RACE reads with MiXCR, one entry per CDR3 protein. Here the sample spans a few hundred thousand distinct CDR3 sequences, roughly a quarter being singletons. This CDR3 has 12 amino acids. Germline V lookup: CDR1 LNHNV, CDR2 YYDKDF (reference sequence). V was shortened by 2 bases and J by 5 bases, with 6 bases between the two germline ends. With regard to this clonotype: The antigen is unknown.

For every donor, a draw yielded approximately 9.8 milliliters of peripheral blood. Per-sample PBMC isolation yielded at least 6.5 million cells. The same data also contributed to another study, on T cells of mothers and their children. In that study: Study donors consisted of a few healthy Caucasian mothers and their six children.

Sequenced: blood. The source is a boy aged 2 to 9 in good health. The rearrangement uses TRBV15 and TRBJ2-5; either TRBD1 or TRBD2 may fit D (5 bases each). The CDR3 DNA follows: TGTGCCACCAGCAGATGGGGGGAGACCCAGTACTTC. Its protein is CATSRWGETQYF.